Reported below is one T cell receptor (beta chain). These data originate in a study of blood T cell repertoires in COVID-19. As processed by the authors: How many nucleated cells were present was estimated from reference gene primer amplification. Clones were read by immunoSEQ multiplex PCR, and TCRdb kept only the in-frame ones, dropping some. V, J and clone size are those of that table, while D and trimming were read from the DNA. Of approximately 210,000 clones listed, roughly 77% are singletons. The germline gives CDR1 SGHTA, CDR2 FQGNSA. The CDR3 spans 15 residues. V was clipped by 3 bases and J by 5 bases, with 13 bases between them.

The clonotype was recovered from a woman in her forties or fifties with acute COVID-19. The chain has TRBV7-2 and TRBJ2-2, with D possibly matching TRBD1 (7 bases). Sequenced sample: PBMCs or T cells enriched from blood (not recorded which). The CDR3 DNA reads as TGTGCCAGCAGCTTCGAGGCAGGGGGGACCGGGGAGCTGTTTTTT. Translating gives CASSFEAGGTGELFF.